This T cell receptor (beta chain) was recorded in a study of blood T cell repertoires in COVID-19. Whole-study context: Whether acute or convalescent, the COVID-19 samples came from the United States, Italy and Spain. T cells, B-cell-depleted T cells, or PBMCs provided the cDNA or gDNA that served as material.

Germline CDR1 and CDR2: KGHSH and LQKENI. Deletions cut 0 bases from V and 5 bases from J, with 16 bases between. The CDR3 is 16 residues long. As originally analysed: The assay estimated nucleated cells by amplifying reference gene primers. Clones were sequenced by immunoSEQ multiplex PCR, and TCRdb holds only the in-frame ones, with some missing. D and trimming come from the DNA, and the V and J calls and clone size come from that table. The sample lists some 50,000 clones, approximately 85% occurring once. The J gene is TRBJ2-5, the V gene TRBV18, with a possible D match to TRBD2 (6 bases). The sample was peripheral blood. This receptor was obtained from a woman aged 55-69 years with acute or convalescent COVID-19. The CDR3 coding sequence is TGTGCCAGCTCACCACCGTGGAGTAGCGGTAGGGAGACCCAGTACTTC. This translates into CASSPPWSSGRETQYF.